These 27 T cell receptor beta chains originate from one sample sequenced in a study of shared clonotypes between healthy human individuals. Assay: immunoSEQ multiplex PCR; the TCRdb copy retains only in-frame clones and omits some. The data hold millions of clones, with more than 80% observed a single time. The sequencing input was naive CD4+ T cells from PBMCs. Subset meaning: CD45RA+ positively selected. These receptors came from a man aged 18 to 30 in good health. Some clones in this sample may be carry-over from other donors' samples.

This chain links TRBV18 with TRBJ2-1; maybe TRBD2 (5 bases). Per germline, CDR1 KGHSH and CDR2 LQKENI. This CDR3 has 15 residues. Deletions cut 0 bases from V and 2 bases from J, with 8 bases between. The CDR3 reads CASSPPRDPYNEQFF. In DNA, the CDR3 is TGTGCCAGCTCACCACCGAGGGATCCCTACAATGAGCAGTTCTTC.

The chain is built from TRBV30 and TRBJ2-1; weak D call: TRBD1 (5 bases). Germline V gene data show CDR1 as GTSNPN and CDR2 as SVGIG (reference sequence). Trimming took 2 bases from V and 6 from J, leaving 11 bases between them. The CDR3 is 13 amino acids. The CDR3 spells CAWSLGLGNEQFF. DNA for the CDR3: TGTGCCTGGAGTTTGGGGCTGGGCAATGAGCAGTTCTTC.

The chain combines TRBV15 with TRBJ1-5; D not certain. The CDR3 totals 15 residues. Trimming pared 2 bases from V and 3 bases from J, leaving 11 bases between. The germline V gene encodes CDR1 LNHNV and CDR2 YYDKDF (reference sequence). The CDR3 loop reads CATSRSIGSNQPQHF. Here the CDR3 DNA reads TGTGCCACCAGCAGAAGTATAGGATCCAATCAGCCCCAGCATTTT.

For this clone: Other DNA sequences within the sample encode an identical CDR3. The genes are TRBV7-2 and TRBJ2-7; D gene unclear. The CDR3 extends over 13 amino acids. Trimming cost V 1 base and J 5 bases, with 9 bases left between them. Germline loops: CDR1 SGHTA, CDR2 FQGNSA. CDR3 loop: CASSLVGRNEQYF. The CDR3 coding sequence is TGTGCCAGCAGCTTAGTTGGCAGGAACGAGCAGTACTTC. Filled out from reference TRBV7-2 and TRBJ2-7, the complete variable domain reads GAGVSQSPSNKVTEKGKDVELRCDPISGHTALYWYRQSLGQGLEFLIYFQGNSAPDKSGLPSDRFSAERTGGSVSTLTIQRTQQEDSAVYLCASSLVGRNEQYFGPGTRLTVT.

A note on this clone: The sample has other DNA sequences that encode this CDR3 too. The chain carries TRBV5-1 and TRBJ2-5; a weak D match, TRBD2 (6 bases). In germline, CDR1 is SGHRS, CDR2 YFSETQ. V lost 2 bases to trimming and J lost 0 bases, with 11 bases between them. The CDR3 length is 15 residues. CDR3 DNA sequence: TGCGCCAGCAGCTTTGGAGGGAGGTACCAAGAGACCCAGTACTTC. Protein sequence: CASSFGGRYQETQYF.

This clone was counted only a few times. The chain carries TRBV5-1 and TRBJ1-2; 9 bases are shared with TRBD1. The CDR3 spans 17 residues. Germline CDR1 reads SGHRS; CDR2 reads YFSETQ. V was pared by 3 bases and J by 4 bases, with 13 bases of the junction left unmatched. CDR3 coding DNA: TGCGCCAGCAGCTCACGACAGGGGGGACTTAACCTCTATGGCTACACCTTC. It encodes CASSSRQGGLNLYGYTF.

This clone appeared once. The V gene is TRBV9, the J gene TRBJ2-7; 7 bases agree with TRBD1. The CDR3 has 16 residues. V lost 0 bases, J lost 2 bases, and 8 bases stayed unmatched. Germline V gene lookup returns CDR1 SGDLS and CDR2 YYNGEE. This CDR3 is CASSVGQGGSAYEQYF. The CDR3 DNA sequence: TGTGCCAGCAGCGTAGGACAAGGGGGCAGCGCCTACGAGCAGTACTTC.

The chain links TRBV19 to TRBJ1-2; D uncertain. V lost 5 bases to trimming and J lost 8 bases, with 15 bases between them. Germline V lookup: CDR1 LNHDA, CDR2 SQIVND (reference sequence). This CDR3 is built from 13 residues. The CDR3 protein is CASSLRQGRGYTF. The CDR3 DNA reads as TGTGCCAGTAGTTTACGCCAAGGGCGAGGCTACACCTTC.

J is TRBJ1-2 and V is TRBV7-6; a weak D match, TRBD1 (5 bases). CDR1 is SGHVS and CDR2 is FNYEAQ in the germline V gene. Trimming stripped 1 base from V and 3 bases from J, with 12 bases between. The CDR3 totals 15 residues. The CDR3 DNA follows: TGTGCCAGCAGCTTAGGGGCAGGGTCACACTATGGCTACACCTTC. It codes for CASSLGAGSHYGYTF. Full variable domain (remainder filled in from reference TRBV7-6 and TRBJ1-2): GAGVSQSPRYKVTKRGQDVALRCDPISGHVSLYWYRQALGQGPEFLTYFNYEAQQDKSGLPNDRFSAERPEGSISTLTIQRTEQRDSAMYRCASSLGAGSHYGYTFGSGTRLTVV.

The rearrangement links TRBV5-1 to TRBJ2-7; perhaps D is TRBD1 or TRBD2 (5 bases each). CDR3 length: 15 residues. The V gene lost 6 bases and the J gene lost 6 bases, with 22 bases spanning the gap. The germline gives CDR1 SGHRS, CDR2 YFSETQ. The CDR3 loop reads CASNPRGFSQVEQYF. CDR3 nucleotides: TGCGCCAGCAATCCCCGGGGCTTCAGTCAGGTCGAGCAGTACTTC. Together with reference TRBV5-1 and TRBJ2-7, the CDR3 gives the full variable domain: KAGVTQTPRYLIKTRGQQVTLSCSPISGHRSVSWYQQTPGQGLQFLFEYFSETQRNKGNFPGRFSGRQFSNSRSEMNVSTLELGDSALYLCASNPRGFSQVEQYFGPGTRLTVT.

This chain connects TRBV19 to TRBJ1-1; D not certain. There are 13 residues in the CDR3. V shed 1 base and J shed 2 bases, with 5 bases lying between them. The germline gives CDR1 LNHDA, CDR2 SQIVND (reference sequence). DNA for the CDR3: TGTGCCAGTAGTATAGGAGAAAACACTGAAGCTTTCTTT. Protein product: CASSIGENTEAFF.

The J gene is TRBJ2-3, the V gene TRBV4-2, with D possibly being TRBD2 (7 bases). V gave up 5 bases and J gave up 2 bases, with 20 bases separating them. This CDR3 has 17 residues. The germline CDR1 and CDR2 sequences are LGHNA and YNFKEQ. CDR3 nucleotide sequence: TGTGCCAGCAGCACCGAGGGGGGCGGGAGACCCACAGATACGCAGTATTTT. Translating it yields CASSTEGGGRPTDTQYF.

This chain joins TRBV6-6 and TRBJ1-5; 10 nucleotides align to TRBD1. Germline values: CDR1 MNHNY, CDR2 SVGAGI (reference sequence). Germline trimming cut 5 bases from V and 7 bases from J; bases unmatched to any gene: 8. The CDR3 totals 15 residues. As DNA, the CDR3 is TGTGCCAGCAGTGGCCCGGACAGGGGGGACCAGCCCCAGCATTTT. Translating gives CASSGPDRGDQPQHF.

The chain couples TRBV5-4 to TRBJ2-5; perhaps TRBD1 as D (5 bases). Per the germline V gene, CDR1 is SGHNT and CDR2 is YYREEE (reference sequence). CDR3 length: 13 amino acids. Deletions cut 4 bases from V and 5 bases from J, with 12 bases between. In DNA, the CDR3 is TGTGCCAGCAGCCCGACAGTTTCGGAGACCCAGTACTTC. Protein sequence: CASSPTVSETQYF.

This chain links TRBV29-1 with TRBJ2-7; D could derive from TRBD1 or TRBD2 (6 bases each). The CDR3 length is 14 residues. Trimming pared 8 bases from V and 4 bases from J, leaving 21 bases between. Germline V lookup: CDR1 SQVTM, CDR2 ANQGSEA. The CDR3 reads CSLEAPGARYEQYF. The CDR3 bases are TGCAGCCTAGAAGCCCCGGGGGCAAGGTACGAGCAGTACTTC.

The rearrangement uses TRBV7-2 and TRBJ2-5; TRBD2 matches 12 bases. V shed 3 bases, J shed 13 bases, and the junction held 12 bases outside the gene matches. The germline V gene encodes CDR1 SGHTA and CDR2 FQGNSA. CDR3 length: 15 amino acids. The CDR3 coding sequence is TGTGCCAGCAGCTTCTCCGGGACTAGCGGGCATTATGGGTACTTC. This sequence encodes CASSFSGTSGHYGYF.

The chain carries TRBV5-4 and TRBJ2-3; D is possibly TRBD2 (5 bases). CDR3 length: 15 residues. Germline V gene lookup returns CDR1 SGHNT and CDR2 YYREEE (reference sequence). V lost 4 bases and J 6 bases, leaving 18 bases between the germline ends. Here the CDR3 DNA reads TGTGCCAGCAGCCAGAACGGACTTGCGTCGGATACGCAGTATTTT. Translated, it gives CASSQNGLASDTQYF.

This clone came up a few times. The rearrangement links TRBV2 to TRBJ2-3; D unclear. This CDR3 spans 12 amino acids. Germline CDR1 and CDR2: SNHLY and FYNNEI. The V end was cut by 5 bases, the J end by 0 bases, with 3 bases between. The CDR3 loop is CASSYSTDTQYF. In nucleotides, the CDR3 is TGTGCCAGCAGTTATAGCACAGATACGCAGTATTTT.

V gene TRBV7-2 combines with J gene TRBJ2-5, with 12 nucleotides matching TRBD2. J was trimmed by 2 bases and V by 1 base; bases with no gene match: 5. The CDR3 is 17 amino acids. Germline lookup yields CDR1 SGHTA and CDR2 FQGNSA. For the CDR3, the DNA is TGTGCCAGCAGCTTAGTGGCTAGCGGGAGGGGGCAAGAGACCCAGTACTTC. It translates to CASSLVASGRGQETQYF.

As to this clone: The sample contains more than one DNA sequence encoding this CDR3. The chain combines TRBV2 with TRBJ1-2; D is perhaps TRBD1 (5 bases). The CDR3 is 13 residues long. V was shortened by 3 bases and J by 1 base, with 6 bases between the two germline ends. CDR1 and CDR2 (germline): SNHLY, FYNNEI. The CDR3 nucleotides read TGTGCCAGCAGTGATCAGGGTAACTATGGCTACACCTTC. Translated: CASSDQGNYGYTF.

Comment on this clone: Different DNA sequences within this sample yield the same CDR3. This rearrangement joins TRBV7-2 to TRBJ2-1; D unresolved. This CDR3 has 11 residues. Germline V lookup: CDR1 SGHTA, CDR2 FQGNSA. The V end lost 1 base, the J end lost 9 bases, and 4 bases lay between the germline ends. CDR3 DNA: TGTGCCAGCAGCTTAGGAACTGAGCAGTTCTTC. Translating it yields CASSLGTEQFF.

Comment on this clone: Additional DNA sequences in this sample encode the identical CDR3. The genes are TRBV9 and TRBJ1-1, with D possibly being TRBD1 (6 bases). The CDR3 contains 15 residues. Trimming took off 0 bases at V and 3 bases at J, with 12 bases between the two ends. CDR1 is SGDLS and CDR2 is YYNGEE in the germline V gene. In DNA, the CDR3 is TGTGCCAGCAGCGTAGGGGGGCAGGGGTACACTGAAGCTTTCTTT. Encoded protein: CASSVGGQGYTEAFF. Full variable domain (remainder filled in from reference TRBV9 and TRBJ1-1): DSGVTQTPKHLITATGQRVTLRCSPRSGDLSVYWYQQSLDQGLQFLIQYYNGEERAKGNILERFSAQQFPDLHSELNLSSLELGDSALYFCASSVGGQGYTEAFFGQGTRLTVV.

In its sample, this clone was seen once. The chain joins TRBV5-1 to TRBJ1-2; 10 nucleotides line up with TRBD1. V lost 7 bases, J lost 4 bases, and 4 bases stayed unmatched. The CDR3 runs to 13 residues. Germline loops: CDR1 SGHRS, CDR2 YFSETQ. CDR3 nucleotide sequence: TGCGCCAGCGGGACAGGGGAGGGCTATGGCTACACCTTC. Protein sequence: CASGTGEGYGYTF. The complete variable domain, with remaining parts taken from reference TRBV5-1 and TRBJ1-2, reads KAGVTQTPRYLIKTRGQQVTLSCSPISGHRSVSWYQQTPGQGLQFLFEYFSETQRNKGNFPGRFSGRQFSNSRSEMNVSTLELGDSALYLCASGTGEGYGYTFGSGTRLTVV.

The V call is TRBV2, the J call TRBJ2-5; 8 positions agree with TRBD2. CDR3 length: 15 amino acids. V dropped 0 bases and J dropped 5; count of bases not matched to a gene: 5. Germline CDR1 reads SNHLY; CDR2 reads FYNNEI. This CDR3 reads CASSEALAGRETQYF. CDR3 nucleotide sequence: TGTGCCAGCAGTGAAGCGTTAGCGGGACGGGAGACCCAGTACTTC.

This chain uses TRBV30 with TRBJ1-6; D is ambiguous. This CDR3 is 12 amino acids long. V lost 3 bases and J 3 bases, leaving 3 bases between the germline ends. CDR1 and CDR2 from the germline V gene are GTSNPN and SVGIG (reference sequence). CDR3 sequence: CAWRNYNSPLHF. CDR3 nucleotides: TGTGCCTGGAGGAACTATAATTCACCCCTCCACTTT.

J is TRBJ2-2 and V is TRBV10-2, with a possible D match to TRBD2 (6 bases). This CDR3 comprises 13 residues. The V and J ends lost 6 bases and 6 bases respectively, with 11 bases between them. CDR1 WSHSY and CDR2 SAAADI come from the germline V gene. The CDR3 DNA sequence: TGCGCCAGCAGCGGCGGGATGGCCGGGGAGCTGTTTTTT. This gives the protein CASSGGMAGELFF.

A note on this clone: This CDR3 is also generated by other DNA sequences in the sample. V gene TRBV2 combines with J gene TRBJ2-7, with D unclear. Germline V gene lookup returns CDR1 SNHLY and CDR2 FYNNEI. V was trimmed by 4 bases and J by 3 bases, leaving 4 bases between them. The CDR3 sequence is 11 residues long. CDR3 in amino acids: CASSVSYEQYF. CDR3 nucleotides: TGTGCCAGCAGTGTTAGCTACGAGCAGTACTTC.